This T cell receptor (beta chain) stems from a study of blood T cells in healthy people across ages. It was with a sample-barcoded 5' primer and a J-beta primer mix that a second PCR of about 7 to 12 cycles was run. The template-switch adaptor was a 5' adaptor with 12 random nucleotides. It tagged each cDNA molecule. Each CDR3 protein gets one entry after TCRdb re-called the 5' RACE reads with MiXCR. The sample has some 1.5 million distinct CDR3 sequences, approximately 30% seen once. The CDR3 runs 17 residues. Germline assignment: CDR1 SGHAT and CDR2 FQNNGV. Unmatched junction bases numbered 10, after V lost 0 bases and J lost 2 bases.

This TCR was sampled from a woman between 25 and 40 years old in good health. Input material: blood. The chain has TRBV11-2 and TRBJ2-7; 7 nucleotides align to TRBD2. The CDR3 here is CASSLEGGGLVPYEQYF. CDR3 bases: TGTGCCAGCAGCTTAGAGGGGGGAGGACTAGTACCCTACGAGCAGTACTTC.